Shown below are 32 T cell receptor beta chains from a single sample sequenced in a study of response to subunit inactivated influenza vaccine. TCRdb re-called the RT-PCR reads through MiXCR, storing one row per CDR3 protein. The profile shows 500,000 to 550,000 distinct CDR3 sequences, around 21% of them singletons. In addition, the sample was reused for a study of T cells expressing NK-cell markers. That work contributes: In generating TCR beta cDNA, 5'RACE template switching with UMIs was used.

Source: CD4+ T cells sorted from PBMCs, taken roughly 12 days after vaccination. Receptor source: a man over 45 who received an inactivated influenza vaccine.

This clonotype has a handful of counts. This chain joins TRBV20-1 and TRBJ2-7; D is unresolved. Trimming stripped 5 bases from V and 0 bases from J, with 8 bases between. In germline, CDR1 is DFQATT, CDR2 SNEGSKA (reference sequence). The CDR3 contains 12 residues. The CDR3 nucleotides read TGCAGTGCTCGGGTAAGCTCCTACGAGCAGTACTTC. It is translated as CSARVSSYEQYF.

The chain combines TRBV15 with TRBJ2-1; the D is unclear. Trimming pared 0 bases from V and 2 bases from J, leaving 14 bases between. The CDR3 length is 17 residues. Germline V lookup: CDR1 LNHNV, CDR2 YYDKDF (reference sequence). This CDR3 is CATSRDRGRLAYNEQFF. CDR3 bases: TGTGCCACCAGCAGAGATCGTGGTAGACTCGCCTACAATGAGCAGTTCTTC. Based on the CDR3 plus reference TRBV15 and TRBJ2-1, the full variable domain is DAMVIQNPRYQVTQFGKPVTLSCSQTLNHNVMYWYQQKSSQAPKLLFHYYDKDFNNEADTPDNFQSRRPNTSFCFLDIRSPGLGDTAMYLCATSRDRGRLAYNEQFFGPGTRLTVL.

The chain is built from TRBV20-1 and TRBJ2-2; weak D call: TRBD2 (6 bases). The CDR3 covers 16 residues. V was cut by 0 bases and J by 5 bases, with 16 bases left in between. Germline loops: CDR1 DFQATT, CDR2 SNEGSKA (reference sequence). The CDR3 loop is CSARDKTARGTGELFF. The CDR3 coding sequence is TGCAGTGCTAGAGATAAGACAGCACGGGGGACCGGGGAGCTGTTTTTT.

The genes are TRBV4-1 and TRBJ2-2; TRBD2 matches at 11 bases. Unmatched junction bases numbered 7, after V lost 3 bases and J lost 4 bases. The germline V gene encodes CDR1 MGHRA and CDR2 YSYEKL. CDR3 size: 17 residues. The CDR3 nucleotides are TGCGCCAGCAGCCAGGAATCTAGCGGGGGGCCCACCGGGGAGCTGTTTTTT. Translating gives CASSQESSGGPTGELFF.

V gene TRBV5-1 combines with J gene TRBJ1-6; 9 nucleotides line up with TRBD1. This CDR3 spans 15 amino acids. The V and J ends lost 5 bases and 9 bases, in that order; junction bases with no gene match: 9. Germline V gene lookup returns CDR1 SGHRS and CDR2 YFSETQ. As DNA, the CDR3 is TGCGCCAGCAGGCCACCGGGACAGGGCGGTTCACCCCTCCACTTT. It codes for CASRPPGQGGSPLHF.

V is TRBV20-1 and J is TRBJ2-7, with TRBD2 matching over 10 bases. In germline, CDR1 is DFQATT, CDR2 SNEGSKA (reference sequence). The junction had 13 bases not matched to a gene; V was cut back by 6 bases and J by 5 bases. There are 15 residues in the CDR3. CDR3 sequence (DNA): TGCAGTGCAGCCAATCCGGGACTAGCGCGGGACGAGCAGTACTTC. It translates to CSAANPGLARDEQYF.

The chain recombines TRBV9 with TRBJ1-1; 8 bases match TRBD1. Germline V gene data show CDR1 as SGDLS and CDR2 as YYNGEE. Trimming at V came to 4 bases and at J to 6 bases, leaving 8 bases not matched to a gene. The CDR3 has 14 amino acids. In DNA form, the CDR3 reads TGTGCCAGCAGCAGTCGGACAGGGTTCTCTGAAGCTTTCTTT. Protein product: CASSSRTGFSEAFF.

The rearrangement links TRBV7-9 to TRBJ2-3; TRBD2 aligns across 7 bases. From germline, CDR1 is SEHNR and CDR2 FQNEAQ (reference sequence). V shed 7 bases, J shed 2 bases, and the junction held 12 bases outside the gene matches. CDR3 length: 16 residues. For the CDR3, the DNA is TGTGCCAGCACCATACTAGCGTCCTTACTCACAGATACGCAGTATTTT. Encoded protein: CASTILASLLTDTQYF. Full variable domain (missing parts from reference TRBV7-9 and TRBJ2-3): DTGVSQNPRHKITKRGQNVTFRCDPISEHNRLYWYRQTLGQGPEFLTYFQNEAQLEKSRLLSDRFSAERPKGSFSTLEIQRTEQGDSAMYLCASTILASLLTDTQYFGPGTRLTVL.

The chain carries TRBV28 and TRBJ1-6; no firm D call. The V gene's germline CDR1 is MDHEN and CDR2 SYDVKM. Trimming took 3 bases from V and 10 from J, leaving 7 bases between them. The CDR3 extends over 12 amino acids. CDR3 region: CASSFGSSPLHF. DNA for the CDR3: TGTGCCAGCAGTTTCGGCAGCTCACCCCTCCACTTT.

CDR3 DNA sequence: TGCAGCGTTAAGGGCCGGACACGCGACGAGCAGTACTTC. Amino acids: CSVKGRTRDEQYF. The rearrangement uses TRBV29-1 and TRBJ2-7; possible D gene TRBD1, 5 bases. CDR1 SQVTM and CDR2 ANQGSEA come from the germline V gene. CDR3 length: 13 amino acids. V was clipped by 5 bases and J by 5 bases, with 16 bases between them.

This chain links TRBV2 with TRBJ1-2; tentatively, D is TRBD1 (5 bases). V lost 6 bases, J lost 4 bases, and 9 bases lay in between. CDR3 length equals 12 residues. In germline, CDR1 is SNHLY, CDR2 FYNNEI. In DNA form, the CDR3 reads TGTGCCAGCAGAGGACAACTCTATGGCTACACCTTC. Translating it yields CASRGQLYGYTF.

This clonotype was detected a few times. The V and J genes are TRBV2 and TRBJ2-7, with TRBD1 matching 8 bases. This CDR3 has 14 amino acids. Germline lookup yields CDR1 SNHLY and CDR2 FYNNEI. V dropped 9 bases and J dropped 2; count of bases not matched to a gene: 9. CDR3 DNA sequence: TGTGCCAGTCGAACCGGGACAGGTCCCTACGAGCAGTACTTC. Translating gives CASRTGTGPYEQYF.

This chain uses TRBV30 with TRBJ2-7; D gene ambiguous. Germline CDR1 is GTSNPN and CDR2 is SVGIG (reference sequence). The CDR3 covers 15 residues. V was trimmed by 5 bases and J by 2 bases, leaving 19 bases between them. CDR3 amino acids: CAWAPGIGLTYEQYF. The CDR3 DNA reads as TGTGCCTGGGCCCCAGGAATCGGGCTCACCTACGAGCAGTACTTC.

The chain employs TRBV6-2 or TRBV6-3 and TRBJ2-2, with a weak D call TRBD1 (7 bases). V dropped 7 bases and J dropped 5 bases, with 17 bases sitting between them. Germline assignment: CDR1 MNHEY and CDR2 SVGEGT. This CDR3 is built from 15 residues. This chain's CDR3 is CASTGRQGGTGELFF. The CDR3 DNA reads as TGTGCCAGCACTGGCCGGCAGGGGGGAACCGGGGAGCTGTTTTTT.

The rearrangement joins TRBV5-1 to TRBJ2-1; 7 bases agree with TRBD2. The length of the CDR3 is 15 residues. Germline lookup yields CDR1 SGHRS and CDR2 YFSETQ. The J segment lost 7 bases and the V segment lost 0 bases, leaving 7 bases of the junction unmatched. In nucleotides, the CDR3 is TGCGCCAGCAGCTTGGCAGCCCTAGCGGTGAATGAGCAGTTCTTC. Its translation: CASSLAALAVNEQFF.

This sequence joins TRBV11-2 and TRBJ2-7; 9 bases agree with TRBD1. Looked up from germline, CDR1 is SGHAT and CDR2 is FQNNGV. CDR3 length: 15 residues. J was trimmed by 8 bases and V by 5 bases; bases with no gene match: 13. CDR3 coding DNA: TGTGCCAGCAGCACTTCCGGGACAGGGCTCAAGCAGCAGTACTTC. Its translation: CASSTSGTGLKQQYF.

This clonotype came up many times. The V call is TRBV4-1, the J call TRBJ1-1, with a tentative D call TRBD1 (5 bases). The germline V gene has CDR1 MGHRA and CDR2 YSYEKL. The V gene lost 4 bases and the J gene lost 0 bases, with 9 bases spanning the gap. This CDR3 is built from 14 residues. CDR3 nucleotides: TGCGCCAGCAGCCGGGTAGGGGTGAACACTGAAGCTTTCTTT. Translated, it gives CASSRVGVNTEAFF.

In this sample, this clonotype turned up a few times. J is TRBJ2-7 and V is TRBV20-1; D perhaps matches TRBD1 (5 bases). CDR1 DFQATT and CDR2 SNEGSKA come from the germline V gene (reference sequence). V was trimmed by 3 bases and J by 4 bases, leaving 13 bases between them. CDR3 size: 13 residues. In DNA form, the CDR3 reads TGCAGTGCTAGTCCGGGCAGGGAATACGAGCAGTACTTC. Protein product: CSASPGREYEQYF.

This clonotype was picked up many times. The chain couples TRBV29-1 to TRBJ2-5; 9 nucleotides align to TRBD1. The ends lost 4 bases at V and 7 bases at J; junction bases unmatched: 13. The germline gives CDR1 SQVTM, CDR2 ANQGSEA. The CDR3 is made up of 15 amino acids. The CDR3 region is CSVALGQGNLGTQYF. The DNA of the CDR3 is TGCAGCGTTGCCCTAGGACAGGGGAACTTAGGGACCCAGTACTTC.

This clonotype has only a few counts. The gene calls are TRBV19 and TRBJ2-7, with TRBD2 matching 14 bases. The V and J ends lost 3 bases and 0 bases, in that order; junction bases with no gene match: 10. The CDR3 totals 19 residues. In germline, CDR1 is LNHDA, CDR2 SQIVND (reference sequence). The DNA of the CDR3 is TGTGCCAGTAGTATCTTGGGACTAGCGGGAGAACCTAGCTCCTACGAGCAGTACTTC. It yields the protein CASSILGLAGEPSSYEQYF. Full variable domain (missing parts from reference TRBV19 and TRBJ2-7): DGGITQSPKYLFRKEGQNVTLSCEQNLNHDAMYWYRQDPGQGLRLIYYSQIVNDFQKGDIAEGYSVSREKKESFPLTVTSAQKNPTAFYLCASSILGLAGEPSSYEQYFGPGTRLTVT.

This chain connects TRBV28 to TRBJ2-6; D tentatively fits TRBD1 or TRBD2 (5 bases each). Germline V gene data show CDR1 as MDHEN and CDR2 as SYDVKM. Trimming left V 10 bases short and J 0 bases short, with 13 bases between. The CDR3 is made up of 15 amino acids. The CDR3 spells CATGLSSSGANVLTF. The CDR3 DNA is TGTGCCACGGGGCTATCAAGCTCTGGGGCCAACGTCCTGACTTTC.

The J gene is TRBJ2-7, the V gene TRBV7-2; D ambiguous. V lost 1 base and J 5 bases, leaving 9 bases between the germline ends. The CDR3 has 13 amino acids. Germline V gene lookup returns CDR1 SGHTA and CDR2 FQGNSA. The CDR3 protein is CASSLGLGNEQYF. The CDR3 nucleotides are TGTGCCAGCAGCTTAGGTTTGGGTAACGAGCAGTACTTC.

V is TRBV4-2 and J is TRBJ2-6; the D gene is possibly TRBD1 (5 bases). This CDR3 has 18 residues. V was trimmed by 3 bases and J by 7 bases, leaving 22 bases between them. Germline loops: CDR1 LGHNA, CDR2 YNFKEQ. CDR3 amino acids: CASSHTGRDLRRANVLTF. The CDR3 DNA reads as TGTGCCAGCAGCCACACAGGCAGGGATTTAAGGAGAGCCAACGTCCTGACTTTC.

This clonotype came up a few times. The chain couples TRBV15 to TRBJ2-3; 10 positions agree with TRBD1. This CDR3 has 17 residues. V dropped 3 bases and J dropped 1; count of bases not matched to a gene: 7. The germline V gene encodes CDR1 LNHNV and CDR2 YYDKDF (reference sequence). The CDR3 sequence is CATSRGTGAYGTDTQYF. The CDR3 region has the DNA TGTGCCACCAGCAGGGGGACAGGGGCATACGGCACAGATACGCAGTATTTT.

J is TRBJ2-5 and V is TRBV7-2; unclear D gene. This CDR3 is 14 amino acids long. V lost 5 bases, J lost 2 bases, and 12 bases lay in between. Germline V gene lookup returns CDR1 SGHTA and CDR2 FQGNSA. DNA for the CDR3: TGTGCCAGCAGCACGAAGCCCAGACAAGAGACCCAGTACTTC. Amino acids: CASSTKPRQETQYF.

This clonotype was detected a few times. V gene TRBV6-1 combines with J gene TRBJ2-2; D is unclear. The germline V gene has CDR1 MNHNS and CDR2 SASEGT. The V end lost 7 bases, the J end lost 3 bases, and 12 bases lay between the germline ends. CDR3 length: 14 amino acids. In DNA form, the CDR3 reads TGTGCCAGCAACCCCGGCCGGGACACCGGGGAGCTGTTTTTT. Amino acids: CASNPGRDTGELFF.

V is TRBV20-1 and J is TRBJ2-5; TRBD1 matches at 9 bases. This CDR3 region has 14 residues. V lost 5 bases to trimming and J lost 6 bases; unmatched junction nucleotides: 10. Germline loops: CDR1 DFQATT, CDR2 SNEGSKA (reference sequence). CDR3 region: CSAPDRGLKKTQYF. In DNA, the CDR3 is TGCAGTGCTCCGGACAGGGGTTTGAAAAAGACCCAGTACTTC.

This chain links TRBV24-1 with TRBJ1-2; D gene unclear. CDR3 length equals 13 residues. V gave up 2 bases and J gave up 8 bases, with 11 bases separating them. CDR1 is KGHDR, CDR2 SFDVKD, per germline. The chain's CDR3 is CATSDSRLRGYTF. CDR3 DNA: TGTGCCACCAGTGATTCCCGGCTCAGGGGCTACACCTTC.

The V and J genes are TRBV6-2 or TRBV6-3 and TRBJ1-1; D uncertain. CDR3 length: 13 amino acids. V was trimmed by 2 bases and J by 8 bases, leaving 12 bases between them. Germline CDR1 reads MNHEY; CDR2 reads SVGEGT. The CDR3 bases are TGTGCCAGCAGTTACGGCACTCTCTCCGAAGCTTTCTTT. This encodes CASSYGTLSEAFF.

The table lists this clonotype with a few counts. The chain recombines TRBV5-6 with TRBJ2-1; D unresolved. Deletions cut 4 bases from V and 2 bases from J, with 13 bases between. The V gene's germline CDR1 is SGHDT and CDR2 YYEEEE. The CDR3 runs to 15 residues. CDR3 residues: CASSNYPGTYNEQFF. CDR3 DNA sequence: TGTGCCAGCAGCAACTACCCTGGAACCTACAATGAGCAGTTCTTC.

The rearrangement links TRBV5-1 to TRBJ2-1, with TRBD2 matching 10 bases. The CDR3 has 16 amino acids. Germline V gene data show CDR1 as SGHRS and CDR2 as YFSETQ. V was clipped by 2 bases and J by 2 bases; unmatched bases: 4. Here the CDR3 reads CASSFLAGVTYNEQFF. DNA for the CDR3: TGCGCCAGCAGCTTTCTAGCGGGAGTGACCTACAATGAGCAGTTCTTC.

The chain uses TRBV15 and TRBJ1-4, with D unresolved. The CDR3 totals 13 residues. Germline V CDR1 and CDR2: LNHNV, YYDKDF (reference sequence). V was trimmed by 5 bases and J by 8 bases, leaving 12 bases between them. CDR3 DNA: TGTGCCACCAGCGTAGGGAGGGTGGAAAAACTGTTTTTT. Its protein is CATSVGRVEKLFF.